The 18 T cell receptor beta chains below all came from one sample that was sequenced in a study of regulatory T cells in long-lasting Graves disease. TCR beta libraries were built with iRepertoire HTBI primers and Arm-PCR of CDR3 regions. TCRdb re-called the multiplex PCR reads through MiXCR, storing one row per CDR3 protein. In the table there are hundreds of thousands of distinct CDR3 sequences, approximately 15% of which are singletons. The time point here: newly diagnosed GD, antithyroid drugs for less than 3 months. The TCR library used RNA extracted from PBMCs. In addition, the sample was reused for a study of T cells in Graves' hyperthyroidism and ophthalmopathy.

This sample comprised peripheral blood mononuclear cells (PBMCs), obtained at new diagnosis, from a patient treated with antithyroid drugs. All receptors derive from a man aged 35-49 years with Graves disease.

This clonotype was counted ten times or more. The rearrangement joins TRBV30 to TRBJ2-1; TRBD1 agrees at 9 bases. Trimming removed 1 base from V and 9 bases from J; junction bases left unmatched: 4. Per germline, CDR1 GTSNPN and CDR2 SVGIG (reference sequence). The CDR3 is made up of 13 amino acids. The CDR3 loop reads CAWSGGQGAEQFF. CDR3 nucleotide sequence: TGTGCCTGGAGTGGGGGACAGGGCGCTGAGCAGTTCTTC.

As concerns this clonotype: Given a much more abundant clone one base away, this may be a read error. V usage is TRBV15 and J usage is TRBJ2-5; no firm D call. This CDR3 has 17 residues. The germline V gene has CDR1 LNHNV and CDR2 YYDKDF (reference sequence). V lost 0 bases and J 5 bases, leaving 19 bases between the germline ends. The CDR3 here is CATSRDGNPLAPETQYF. CDR3 coding DNA: TGTGCCACCAGCAGAGATGGAAACCCCCTCGCCCCTGAGACCCAGTACTTC.

The J gene is TRBJ2-3, the V gene TRBV25-1, with TRBD1 identical over 7 bases. V dropped 2 bases and J dropped 6; count of bases not matched to a gene: 5. The CDR3 totals 14 residues. Germline V gene sequence: CDR1 MGHDK, CDR2 SYGVNS. CDR3: CASSEHTGADTQYF. Here the CDR3 DNA reads TGTGCCAGCAGTGAACATACAGGGGCCGATACGCAGTATTTT. The full variable domain, with the rest looked up from reference TRBV25-1 and TRBJ2-3, is EADIYQTPRYLVIGTGKKITLECSQTMGHDKMYWYQQDPGMELHLIHYSYGVNSTEKGDLSSESTVSRIRTEHFPLTLESARPSHTSQYLCASSEHTGADTQYFGPGTRLTVL.

The V call is TRBV20-1, the J call TRBJ2-2; 10 bases agree with TRBD2. This CDR3 is 17 amino acids long. The V gene's germline CDR1 is DFQATT and CDR2 SNEGSKA (reference sequence). The V segment lost 6 bases and the J segment 4 bases; nucleotides outside the gene matches: 14. The CDR3 is CSAGTGAGGRITGELFF. For the CDR3, the DNA is TGCAGTGCCGGGACGGGAGCGGGGGGGCGGATCACCGGGGAGCTGTTTTTT.

This chain uses TRBV14 with TRBJ1-4; D is unresolved. Germline assignment: CDR1 SGHDN and CDR2 FVKESK. With 3 bases removed from V and 3 bases from J, the gap between germline ends came to 17 bases. The CDR3 totals 17 residues. The DNA for the CDR3 is TGTGCCAGCAGCCAGCCGTCGATGGGGTCGGCTAATGAAAAACTGTTTTTT. This gives the protein CASSQPSMGSANEKLFF.

This clonotype showed up just a few times. A much larger clone is a single base away; this may be a read error. The V gene is TRBV7-2, the J gene TRBJ2-5, with 14 positions matching TRBD2. Looked up from germline, CDR1 is SGHTA and CDR2 is FQGNSA. With 5 bases clipped from V and 7 bases from J, the junction kept 12 bases outside the gene matches. This CDR3 has 17 residues. CDR3: CASSPRTSGGSDRTQYF. CDR3 in DNA: TGTGCCAGCAGCCCACGGACTAGCGGGGGGTCGGATAGGACCCAGTACTTC.

The chain is built from TRBV7-2 and TRBJ2-7, with D unresolved. Germline loops: CDR1 SGHTA, CDR2 FQGNSA. This CDR3 has 14 residues. V was clipped by 1 base and J by 2 bases, with 9 bases between them. CDR3 amino acids: CASSLVLPTYEQYF. The CDR3 DNA sequence: TGTGCCAGCAGCTTAGTACTACCGACCTACGAGCAGTACTTC.

The chain joins TRBV7-2 to TRBJ1-2; D uncertain. V lost 6 bases and J lost 5, with 13 bases in between. This CDR3 contains 13 residues. Germline lookup yields CDR1 SGHTA and CDR2 FQGNSA. The CDR3 region has the DNA TGTGCCAGCAGTAAAGGAGTTGGTTATGGCTACACCTTC. Its protein product is CASSKGVGYGYTF.

V usage is TRBV6-2 or TRBV6-3 and J usage is TRBJ1-2, with a weak D call TRBD1 (5 bases). This CDR3 has 13 amino acids. CDR1 MNHEY and CDR2 SVGEGT come from the germline V gene. V was clipped by 5 bases and J by 8 bases, with 15 bases between them. The chain's CDR3 is CASSPRDLLGYTF. CDR3 bases: TGTGCCAGCAGTCCGCGGGACCTCTTGGGCTACACCTTC.

This clonotype was seen at least ten times. The chain couples TRBV2 to TRBJ2-4; D is perhaps TRBD2 (6 bases). V dropped 8 bases and J dropped 2 bases, with 16 bases sitting between them. CDR1 is SNHLY, CDR2 FYNNEI, per germline. The CDR3 is 15 amino acids. The CDR3 loop reads CASVRDGGTKNIQYF. The CDR3 nucleotides read TGTGCCAGCGTCCGGGACGGAGGGACCAAAAACATTCAGTACTTC.

This clonotype was recorded at least ten times. The rearrangement uses TRBV7-9 and TRBJ2-1; TRBD2 agrees at 12 bases. This CDR3 is built from 13 residues. V was pared by 5 bases and J by 9 bases, with 2 bases of the junction left unmatched. CDR1 SEHNR and CDR2 FQNEAQ come from the germline V gene (reference sequence). CDR3 amino acids: CASSQTSGSEQFF. The CDR3 DNA is TGTGCCAGCAGCCAGACTAGCGGGAGTGAGCAGTTCTTC.

This clonotype occurred many times. The V call is TRBV20-1, the J call TRBJ2-1; 10 nucleotides match TRBD2. Per the germline V gene, CDR1 is DFQATT and CDR2 is SNEGSKA (reference sequence). The CDR3 runs 15 residues. The J segment lost 2 bases and the V segment lost 2 bases, leaving 3 bases of the junction unmatched. CDR3 in amino acids: CSARTSGGAYNEQFF. CDR3 coding DNA: TGCAGTGCTAGAACCAGCGGGGGGGCCTACAATGAGCAGTTCTTC.

This clonotype showed up just a few times. The chain carries TRBV29-1 and TRBJ1-1, with D hard to call. The ends were cut back, 1 base at V and 0 bases at J, with 15 bases in the middle. This CDR3 has 16 residues. From germline, CDR1 is SQVTM and CDR2 ANQGSEA. CDR3 sequence (DNA): TGCAGCGTTGAAGTTTTGCCAGGCCTAATGAACACTGAAGCTTTCTTT. Amino acids: CSVEVLPGLMNTEAFF.

The chain recombines TRBV2 with TRBJ1-2, with D unresolved. The ends were cut back, 2 bases at V and 9 bases at J, with 10 bases in the middle. The germline CDR1 and CDR2 sequences are SNHLY and FYNNEI. CDR3 length equals 12 residues. The CDR3 here is CASSESLRSYTF. DNA of the CDR3: TGTGCCAGCAGTGAAAGTCTCAGGAGCTACACCTTC.

At least ten counts were recorded for this clonotype. The chain recombines TRBV6-1 with TRBJ2-5, with 9 bases that match TRBD2. Germline loops: CDR1 MNHNS, CDR2 SASEGT. This CDR3 is 14 amino acids long. V was pared by 1 base and J by 5 bases, with 2 bases of the junction left unmatched. The CDR3 sequence is CASSEGGGAETQYF. DNA of the CDR3: TGTGCCAGCAGTGAAGGCGGGGGGGCCGAGACCCAGTACTTC.

The sample holds many counts of this clonotype. This chain uses TRBV18 with TRBJ2-1, with a weak D call TRBD1 (5 bases). CDR3 length: 13 residues. CDR1 is KGHSH and CDR2 is LQKENI in the germline V gene. V was pared by 8 bases and J by 7 bases, with 15 bases between. CDR3 sequence reads: CASSLSSGNEQFF. CDR3 in DNA: TGTGCCAGCAGTTTATCTTCAGGGAATGAGCAGTTCTTC.

This clonotype was observed many times. The chain recombines TRBV10-3 with TRBJ2-3; the D call may be TRBD1 or TRBD2 (6 bases each). The CDR3 is made up of 15 amino acids. Trimming cost V 8 bases and J 4 bases, with 19 bases left between them. Germline values: CDR1 ENHRY, CDR2 SYGVKD. The CDR3 loop reads CAIGGTNVSPDTQYF. Here the CDR3 DNA reads TGTGCCATCGGAGGGACAAACGTCAGTCCAGATACGCAGTATTTT.

The sample holds a few counts of this clonotype. The V and J genes are TRBV4-3 and TRBJ2-2; D remains ambiguous. The length of the CDR3 is 17 residues. Germline CDR1 LGHNA, CDR2 YSLEER. V was shortened by 0 bases and J by 5 bases, with 16 bases between the two germline ends. The CDR3 coding sequence is TGCGCCAGCAGCCAAGATCTGGGGAAGCTGCGGACCGGGGAGCTGTTTTTT. Translating gives CASSQDLGKLRTGELFF.